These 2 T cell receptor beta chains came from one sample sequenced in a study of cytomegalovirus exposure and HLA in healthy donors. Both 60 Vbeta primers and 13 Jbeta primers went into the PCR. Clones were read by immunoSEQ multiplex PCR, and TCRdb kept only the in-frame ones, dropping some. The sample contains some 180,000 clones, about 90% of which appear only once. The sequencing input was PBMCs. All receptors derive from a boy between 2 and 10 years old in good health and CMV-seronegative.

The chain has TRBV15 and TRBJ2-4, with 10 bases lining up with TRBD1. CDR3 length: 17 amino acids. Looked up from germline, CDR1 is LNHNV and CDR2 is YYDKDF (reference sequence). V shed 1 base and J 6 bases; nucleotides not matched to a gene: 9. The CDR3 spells CATSRGTGTGARNIQYF. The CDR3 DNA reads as TGTGCCACCAGCAGAGGAACCGGGACAGGGGCGAGAAACATTCAGTACTTC.

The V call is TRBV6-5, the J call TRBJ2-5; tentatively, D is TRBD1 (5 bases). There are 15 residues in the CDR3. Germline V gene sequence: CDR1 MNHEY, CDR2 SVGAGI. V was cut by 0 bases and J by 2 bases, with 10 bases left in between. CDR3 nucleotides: TGTGCCAGCAGTTACTCGAAGGCAGGGCAAGAGACCCAGTACTTC. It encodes CASSYSKAGQETQYF.